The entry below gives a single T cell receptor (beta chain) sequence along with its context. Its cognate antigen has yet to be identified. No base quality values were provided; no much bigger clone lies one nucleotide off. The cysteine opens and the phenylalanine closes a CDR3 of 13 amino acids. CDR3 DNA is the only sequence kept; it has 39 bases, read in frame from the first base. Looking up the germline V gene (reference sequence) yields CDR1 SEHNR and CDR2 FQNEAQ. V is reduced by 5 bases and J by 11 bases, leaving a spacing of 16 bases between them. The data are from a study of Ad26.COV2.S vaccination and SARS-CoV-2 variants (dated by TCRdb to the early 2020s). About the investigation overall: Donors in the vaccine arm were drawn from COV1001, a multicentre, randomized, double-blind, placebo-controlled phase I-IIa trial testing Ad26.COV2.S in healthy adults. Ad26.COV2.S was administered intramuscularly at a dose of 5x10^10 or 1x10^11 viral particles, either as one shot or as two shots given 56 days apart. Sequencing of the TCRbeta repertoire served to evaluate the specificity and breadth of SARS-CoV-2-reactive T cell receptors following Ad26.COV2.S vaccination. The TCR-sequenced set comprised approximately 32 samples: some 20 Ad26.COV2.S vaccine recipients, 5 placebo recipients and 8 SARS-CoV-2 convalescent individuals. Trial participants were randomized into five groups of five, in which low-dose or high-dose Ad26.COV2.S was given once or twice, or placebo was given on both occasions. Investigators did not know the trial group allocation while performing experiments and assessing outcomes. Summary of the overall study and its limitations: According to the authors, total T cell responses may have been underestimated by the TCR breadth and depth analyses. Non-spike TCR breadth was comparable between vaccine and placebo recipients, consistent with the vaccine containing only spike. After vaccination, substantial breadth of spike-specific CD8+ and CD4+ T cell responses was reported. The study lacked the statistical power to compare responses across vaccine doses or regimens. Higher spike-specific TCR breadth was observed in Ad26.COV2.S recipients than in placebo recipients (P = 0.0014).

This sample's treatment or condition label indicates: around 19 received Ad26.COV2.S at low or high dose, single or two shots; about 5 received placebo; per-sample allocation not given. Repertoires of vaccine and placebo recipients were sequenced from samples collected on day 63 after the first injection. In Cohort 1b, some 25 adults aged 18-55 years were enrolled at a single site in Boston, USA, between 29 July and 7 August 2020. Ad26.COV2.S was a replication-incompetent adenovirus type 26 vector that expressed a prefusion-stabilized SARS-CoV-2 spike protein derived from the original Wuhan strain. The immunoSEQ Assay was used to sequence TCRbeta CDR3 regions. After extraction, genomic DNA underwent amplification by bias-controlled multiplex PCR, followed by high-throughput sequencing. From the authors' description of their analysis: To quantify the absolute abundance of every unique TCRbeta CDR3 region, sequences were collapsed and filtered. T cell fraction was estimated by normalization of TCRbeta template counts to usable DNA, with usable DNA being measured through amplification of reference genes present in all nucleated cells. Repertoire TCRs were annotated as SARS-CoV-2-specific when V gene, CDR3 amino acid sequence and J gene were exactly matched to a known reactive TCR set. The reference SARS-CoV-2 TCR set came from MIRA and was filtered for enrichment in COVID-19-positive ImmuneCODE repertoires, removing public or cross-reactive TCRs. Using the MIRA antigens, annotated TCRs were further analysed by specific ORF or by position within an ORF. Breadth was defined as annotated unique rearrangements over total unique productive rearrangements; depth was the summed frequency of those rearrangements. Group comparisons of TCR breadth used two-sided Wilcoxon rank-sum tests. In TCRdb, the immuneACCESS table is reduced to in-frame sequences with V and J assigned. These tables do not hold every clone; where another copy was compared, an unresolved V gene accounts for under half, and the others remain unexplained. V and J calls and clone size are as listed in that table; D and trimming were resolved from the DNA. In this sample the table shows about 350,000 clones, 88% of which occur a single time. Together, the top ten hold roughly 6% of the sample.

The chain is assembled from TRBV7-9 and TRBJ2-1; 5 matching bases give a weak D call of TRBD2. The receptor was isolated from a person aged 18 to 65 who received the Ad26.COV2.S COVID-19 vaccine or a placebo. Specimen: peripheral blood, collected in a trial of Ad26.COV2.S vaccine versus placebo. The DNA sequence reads TGTGCCAGCAGCCCCCAGGTCGGAGGAAAGCAGTTCTTC. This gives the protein CASSPQVGGKQFF.